Below are 17 T cell receptor beta chains sequenced from a single sample in a study of shared clonotypes between healthy human individuals. The assay was immunoSEQ multiplex PCR, and TCRdb's table has in-frame clones only and misses some. The table records 2 million or so clones, 85% to 95% of them present only once. The specimen was naive CD4+ T cells sorted from blood. Subset denoted: CD45RA+ positively selected. These receptors originate from a man aged 18 to 29 in good health.

This clone was seen just once. This chain links TRBV9 with TRBJ2-1; TRBD2 agrees at 7 bases. Trimming at V came to 0 bases and at J to 11 bases, leaving 14 bases not matched to a gene. This CDR3 region has 16 residues. Germline values: CDR1 SGDLS, CDR2 YYNGEE. CDR3 loop: CASSVARREGLGKQFF. CDR3 coding DNA: TGTGCCAGCAGCGTAGCTCGGAGGGAGGGCCTAGGAAAGCAGTTCTTC.

The chain combines TRBV10-3 with TRBJ2-2; TRBD2 matches at 8 bases. The V segment lost 8 bases and the J segment 6 bases; nucleotides outside the gene matches: 14. Germline V gene data show CDR1 as ENHRY and CDR2 as SYGVKD. The CDR3 sequence is 16 residues long. For the CDR3, the DNA is TGTGCCATCCCAGGGTTCGGGAGGGGTGGTGCCGGGGAGCTGTTTTTT. It encodes CAIPGFGRGGAGELFF.

This chain connects TRBV18 to TRBJ1-1; D not certain. Germline lookup yields CDR1 KGHSH and CDR2 LQKENI. The CDR3 length is 13 residues. V was trimmed by 4 bases and J by 4 bases, leaving 10 bases between them. The chain's CDR3 is CASSLDGLTEAFF. In DNA form, the CDR3 reads TGTGCCAGCTCACTCGATGGACTCACTGAAGCTTTCTTT.

The V and J genes are TRBV30 and TRBJ1-4, with a possible D match to TRBD1 (5 bases). Germline loops: CDR1 GTSNPN, CDR2 SVGIG (reference sequence). The CDR3 consists of 15 residues. Trimming removed 2 bases at V and 4 bases at J, with 14 bases between. The DNA for the CDR3 is TGTGCCTGGAGTCGTGGGGCAGCAGATAATGAAAAACTGTTTTTT. Translation gives CAWSRGAADNEKLFF.

This clone was seen only once. The chain joins TRBV6-4 to TRBJ1-2, with 8 positions matching TRBD1. This CDR3 comprises 15 residues. Germline-derived CDR1 and CDR2 are MRHNA and SNTAGT. Losses at the gene ends were 6 bases for V and 1 base for J; bases not matched to a gene: 7. The CDR3 reads CASRWDRKHNYGYTF. As DNA, the CDR3 is TGTGCCAGCAGATGGGACAGGAAACATAACTATGGCTACACCTTC.

The V and J genes are TRBV5-1 and TRBJ2-2; 8 bases match TRBD1. V shed 7 bases and J 0 bases; nucleotides not matched to a gene: 5. This CDR3 is built from 15 residues. The germline CDR1 and CDR2 sequences are SGHRS and YFSETQ. CDR3 nucleotides: TGCGCCAGCCGACCAGGGGGCACGAACACCGGGGAGCTGTTTTTT. It yields the protein CASRPGGTNTGELFF.

This chain connects TRBV7-3 to TRBJ2-2; D remains ambiguous. Germline loops: CDR1 SGHTA, CDR2 FQGTGA. The CDR3 consists of 13 residues. Trimming took off 5 bases at V and 0 bases at J, with 4 bases between the two ends. The chain's CDR3 is CASSLPNTGELFF. The CDR3 DNA is TGTGCCAGCAGCCTACCGAACACCGGGGAGCTGTTTTTT.

This sequence joins TRBV6-5 and TRBJ2-7; D is ambiguous. V lost 2 bases and J lost 2, with 13 bases in between. The CDR3 contains 15 residues. CDR1 and CDR2 (germline): MNHEY, SVGAGI. CDR3 in amino acids: CASSYIVAGAYEQYF. The CDR3 DNA sequence: TGTGCCAGCAGTTACATAGTTGCAGGAGCCTACGAGCAGTACTTC.

The chain is built from TRBV5-1 and TRBJ2-7, with TRBD1 matching 7 bases. Germline V gives CDR1 SGHRS, CDR2 YFSETQ. This CDR3 is 14 amino acids long. V lost 3 bases and J lost 5; bases outside the gene matches: 8. The CDR3 loop is CASSSLGDRDEQYF. CDR3 nucleotide sequence: TGCGCCAGCAGCTCGCTAGGGGACAGAGACGAGCAGTACTTC.

The chain combines TRBV7-2 with TRBJ1-1, with a weak D call TRBD1 (5 bases). This CDR3 has 15 residues. V shed 5 bases and J shed 4 bases, with 17 bases lying between them. Germline V CDR1 and CDR2: SGHTA, FQGNSA. CDR3 loop: CASSLIPDRVTEAFF. The CDR3 bases are TGTGCCAGCAGCCTCATCCCCGACAGAGTCACTGAAGCTTTCTTT.

Note on this clone: In the same sample, other DNA sequences code for this CDR3. The V and J genes are TRBV5-6 and TRBJ2-5, with TRBD1 as a possible D gene (7 bases). Germline CDR1 SGHDT, CDR2 YYEEEE. The CDR3 spans 14 residues. Trimming removed 4 bases at V and 4 bases at J, with 14 bases between. The CDR3 region is CASSSRQGGETQYF. In DNA form, the CDR3 reads TGTGCCAGCAGCAGCAGACAGGGAGGAGAGACCCAGTACTTC.

This chain connects TRBV18 to TRBJ2-7; 12 nucleotides line up with TRBD1. The length of the CDR3 is 15 residues. The junction had 7 bases not matched to a gene; V was cut back by 3 bases and J by 7 bases. Germline V gives CDR1 KGHSH, CDR2 LQKENI. The CDR3 nucleotides are TGTGCCAGCTCACCTCCGGGACAGGGGGCTGTAGAGCAGTACTTC. Its protein product is CASSPPGQGAVEQYF.

This clone was counted once. V and J are TRBV27 and TRBJ2-3, with a possible D match to TRBD2 (6 bases). This CDR3 is 14 amino acids long. Germline CDR1 reads MNHEY; CDR2 reads SMNVEV (reference sequence). The V end was cut by 6 bases, the J end by 2 bases, with 12 bases between. The CDR3 reads CASRRRDSTDTQYF. CDR3 nucleotide sequence: TGTGCCAGCAGGCGCCGGGACTCCACAGATACGCAGTATTTT.

This sequence joins TRBV10-3 and TRBJ1-5; 8 positions agree with TRBD1. J gave up 4 bases and V 10 bases, and 6 bases lay outside the gene matches. The CDR3 is 13 residues long. Germline V gene sequence: CDR1 ENHRY, CDR2 SYGVKD. The CDR3: CATKDRENQPQHF. CDR3 bases: TGTGCCACCAAGGACAGGGAGAATCAGCCCCAGCATTTT.

V usage is TRBV7-8 and J usage is TRBJ1-2; possible D gene TRBD1, 5 bases. The CDR3 has 15 residues. The germline CDR1 and CDR2 sequences are SGHVS and FQNEAQ. The V gene lost 0 bases and the J gene lost 12 bases, with 20 bases spanning the gap. The CDR3 DNA is TGTGCCAGCAGCTTAGCGGAAGGACCGCCTACACAGGACACCTTC. Protein: CASSLAEGPPTQDTF.

The chain employs TRBV4-1 and TRBJ1-5; D is undetermined. Germline CDR1 reads MGHRA; CDR2 reads YSYEKL. V lost 4 bases and J lost 6, with 7 bases in between. The CDR3 is 12 amino acids. CDR3 sequence: CASSPPGQPQHF. The CDR3 DNA reads TGCGCCAGCAGCCCCCCGGGTCAGCCCCAGCATTTT.

With respect to this clone: Distinct nucleotide sequences in the sample also encode this CDR3. The chain has TRBV18 and TRBJ2-2; D remains unclear. The V and J ends lost 4 bases and 2 bases respectively, with 2 bases between them. In germline, CDR1 is KGHSH, CDR2 LQKENI. The CDR3 has 12 amino acids. Written as DNA, the CDR3 is TGTGCCAGCTCACGAAACACCGGGGAGCTGTTTTTT. Its translation is CASSRNTGELFF.